This T cell receptor (beta chain) was found in a study of human T cells and chemical hapten exposure. Study background: All patients underwent weekly scalp dosing with diphenylcyclopropenone for the full approximately 25-week study. TCR yields differed between samples (mainly from small differences in pooled library volume). Alopecia universalis, totalis or areata was present in patients who were mostly female.

Specified time point: patch test 3, about 24 weeks after DPC sensitization. Treatment indicated: therapeutic diphenylcyclopropenone sensitization with weekly scalp DPC. Whole-study findings and limits: Expanded TCRs formed significantly more large CDR3 similarity clusters than controls.

On this clonotype: Its antigen remains unidentified.

TCRdb ran MiXCR on the RACE reads and lists one entry per CDR3 protein. Among about 82,000 distinct CDR3 sequences, 10% to 12% were seen once, and the ten largest hold around 3.7%. The sequence derives from a woman aged 50 to 60 with alopecia areata. Some clones in this sample may be carry-over from other donors' samples. The input for sequencing was whole blood, taken in connection with sensitization to the hapten diphenylcyclopropenone (DPC).

The CDR3 is CASSYPTAWDIQYF. CDR3 nucleotide sequence: TGTGCCAGCAGTTACCCCACAGCGTGGGACATTCAGTACTTC. V usage is TRBV6-2 or TRBV6-3 and J usage is TRBJ2-4; D gene uncertain. The CDR3 length is 14 residues. Germline lookup yields CDR1 MNHEY and CDR2 SVGEGT. Trimming shortened V by 2 bases and J by 8 bases, and 13 bases separated the two germline ends.